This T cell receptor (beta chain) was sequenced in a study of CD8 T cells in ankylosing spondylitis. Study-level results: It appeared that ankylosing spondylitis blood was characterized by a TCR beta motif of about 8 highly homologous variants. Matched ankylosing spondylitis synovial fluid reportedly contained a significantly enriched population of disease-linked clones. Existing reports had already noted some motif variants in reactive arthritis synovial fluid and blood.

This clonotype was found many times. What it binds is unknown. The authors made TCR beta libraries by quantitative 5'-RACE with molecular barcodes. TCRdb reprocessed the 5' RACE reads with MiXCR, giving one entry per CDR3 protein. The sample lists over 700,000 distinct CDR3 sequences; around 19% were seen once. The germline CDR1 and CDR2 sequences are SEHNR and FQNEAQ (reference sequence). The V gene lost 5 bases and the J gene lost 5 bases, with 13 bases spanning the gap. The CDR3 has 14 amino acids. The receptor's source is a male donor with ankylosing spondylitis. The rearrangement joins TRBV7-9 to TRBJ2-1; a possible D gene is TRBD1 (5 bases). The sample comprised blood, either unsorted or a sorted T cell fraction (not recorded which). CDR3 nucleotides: TGTGCCAGCAGCCTAGTAGGGGCCCACAATGAGCAGTTCTTC. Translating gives CASSLVGAHNEQFF.